This record looks at one TCR beta chain sequence and its context. Its specificity is unknown. The entry originates in a study of Ad26.COV2.S vaccination and SARS-CoV-2 variants. Study as a whole: Donor allocation was to the COV1001 Ad26.COV2.S trial arm. The study gave Ad26.COV2.S intramuscularly, once or twice 56 days apart. Study-level points and caveats: Analyses that measured TCR breadth and depth may have underestimated total T cell responses.

V was pared by 2 bases and J by 8 bases, with 5 bases of the junction left unmatched. Germline CDR1 is MGHRA and CDR2 is YSYEKL. The CDR3 totals 15 residues. Treatment reported: around 19 received Ad26.COV2.S at low or high dose, single or two shots; five or six received placebo; per-sample allocation not given. Repertoires come from day 63 after the first vaccine or placebo injection. Recruitment in Boston yielded a donor of adult age, 18-55 years. TCRdb keeps only in-frame clones here, not all; method: immunoSEQ multiplex PCR. Of a few hundred thousand clones detected, roughly 90% appear once; the ten largest clones hold 10% to 15%.

The sequenced sample was peripheral blood, obtained in a trial of Ad26.COV2.S vaccine versus placebo. The chain couples TRBV4-1 to TRBJ2-1, with 11 bases aligning to TRBD2. The clonotype originates from a person aged 18-60 years who received the Ad26.COV2.S COVID-19 vaccine or a placebo. The CDR3 nucleotides are TGCGCCAGCAGCCAACAGGGACTAGCGGTCCATGAGCAGTTCTTC. It codes for CASSQQGLAVHEQFF.